Listed below are T cell receptor beta chains from one sample, sequenced in a study of cytomegalovirus exposure and HLA in healthy donors. Generated by immunoSEQ multiplex PCR, the TCRdb table keeps only in-frame clones and is missing some. The data show roughly 250,000 clones, 70% to 90% seen once. Sequences were obtained from PBMCs. These receptors all stem from a woman in her 40s in good health and CMV-seropositive. The CDR3 runs from the conserved cysteine through the conserved F or W. Fields, in order: V gene, J gene, D gene, CDR3 protein. A D gene is named only where the DNA matches it firmly.

v_call: TRBV19
j_call: TRBJ1-5
d_call: -
cdr3_aa: CASSMWSSNQPQHF

v_call: TRBV5-1
j_call: TRBJ2-5
d_call: -
cdr3_aa: CASRSAGEAQYF

v_call: TRBV13
j_call: TRBJ1-1
d_call: TRBD1
cdr3_aa: CASSLQQGWGNTEAFF

v_call: TRBV27
j_call: TRBJ1-5
d_call: TRBD1
cdr3_aa: CASSPYRDRWSNQPQHF

v_call: TRBV18
j_call: TRBJ1-2
d_call: -
cdr3_aa: CASSPEAQDFYGYTF

v_call: TRBV28
j_call: TRBJ1-5
d_call: -
cdr3_aa: CASSFVFSSNQPQHF

v_call: TRBV27
j_call: TRBJ1-1
d_call: TRBD1
cdr3_aa: CASSLPTGTGAMNTEAFF

v_call: TRBV9
j_call: -
d_call: TRBD1
cdr3_aa: CASSTGQGIYEQYF

v_call: TRBV7-9
j_call: TRBJ1-1
d_call: TRBD1
cdr3_aa: CASSFEKQDRRTEAFF

v_call: TRBV5-1
j_call: TRBJ1-4
d_call: -
cdr3_aa: CASSFGGTTNEKLFF

v_call: TRBV28
j_call: TRBJ1-5
d_call: -
cdr3_aa: CASRQENSNQPQHF

v_call: TRBV28
j_call: TRBJ1-1
d_call: -
cdr3_aa: CASSTPTVNTEAFF

v_call: TRBV30
j_call: TRBJ2-3
d_call: -
cdr3_aa: CAWSVQRGTDTQYF

v_call: TRBV13
j_call: TRBJ2-2
d_call: -
cdr3_aa: CASSRRGKDTGELFF

v_call: TRBV7-3
j_call: TRBJ1-6
d_call: TRBD1
cdr3_aa: CASSWTGHNSPLHF

v_call: TRBV5-1
j_call: TRBJ2-1
d_call: -
cdr3_aa: CASSSRDTYNEQFF

v_call: TRBV18
j_call: TRBJ2-5
d_call: -
cdr3_aa: CASSPLMEETQYF

v_call: TRBV4-2
j_call: TRBJ1-3
d_call: -
cdr3_aa: CASSQERGAGGNTIYF

v_call: TRBV7-9
j_call: TRBJ2-1
d_call: -
cdr3_aa: CASSLVRGGAFLNEQFF

v_call: TRBV7-3
j_call: TRBJ2-5
d_call: TRBD2
cdr3_aa: CASSSERGELNQETQYF

v_call: TRBV11-2
j_call: TRBJ1-1
d_call: -
cdr3_aa: CASSRASYAEAFF

v_call: TRBV27
j_call: TRBJ2-1
d_call: TRBD2
cdr3_aa: CASSLPSGPGKEQFF

v_call: TRBV19
j_call: TRBJ2-3
d_call: TRBD1
cdr3_aa: CASSQMTGASTDTQYF

v_call: TRBV10-3
j_call: TRBJ2-3
d_call: -
cdr3_aa: CAISESWAASTDTQYF

v_call: TRBV30
j_call: TRBJ2-7
d_call: TRBD2
cdr3_aa: CAWSASGTYEQYF

v_call: TRBV4-2
j_call: TRBJ2-5
d_call: -
cdr3_aa: CASSQVGLAGMETQYF

v_call: TRBV19
j_call: TRBJ2-1
d_call: -
cdr3_aa: CASSTYGEQFF

v_call: TRBV9
j_call: TRBJ2-3
d_call: -
cdr3_aa: CASSARGGPDTQYF

v_call: TRBV5-8
j_call: TRBJ2-3
d_call: -
cdr3_aa: CASSPDYLGSDTQYF

v_call: TRBV2
j_call: TRBJ1-3
d_call: -
cdr3_aa: CASSEGLSFGNTIYF

v_call: TRBV4-3
j_call: TRBJ1-2
d_call: TRBD1
cdr3_aa: CASSQDRTGFSYGYTF